A selection of T cell receptor beta chains follows, all from one sample in a study of neurological immune-mediated disorders. TCRdb re-analysed the 5' RACE reads in MiXCR, keeping a single row per CDR3 protein. Found here are tens of thousands of distinct CDR3 sequences, over 5% of them singletons; the top ten hold about 5.3%. Sequencing was carried out using PBMCs. The receptors shown here come from a human donor with multiple sclerosis. The donor label of this sample is uncertain. Both conserved end residues are part of each CDR3. A D gene is named only where the DNA matches it firmly. The size entry gives how often the clone was seen (once, few, many) or a class if it is expanded.

v_call,j_call,d_call,clone_size,cdr3_aa,cdr3_nt
TRBV20-1,TRBJ2-2,NA,many,CSAPREGRHTGELFF,TGCAGTGCCCCCCGAGAGGGCAGGCACACCGGGGAGCTGTTTTTT
TRBV7-6,TRBJ2-7,NA,many,CASSVTGNYEQYF,TGTGCCAGCAGCGTTACAGGGAATTACGAGCAGTACTTC
TRBV20-1,TRBJ2-1,TRBD2,many,CSARGTLAGSYNEQFF,TGCAGTGCTAGGGGCACGCTAGCGGGGTCCTACAATGAGCAGTTCTTC
TRBV18,TRBJ2-2,NA,many,CASSPPNTGELFF,TGTGCCAGCTCACCACCGAACACCGGGGAGCTGTTTTTT
TRBV29-1,TRBJ1-1,NA,few,CSVRPGDTEAFF,TGCAGCGTTCGGCCGGGAGACACTGAAGCTTTCTTT
TRBV29-1,TRBJ2-1,NA,many,CSAGDYNEQFF,TGCAGCGCAGGGGATTACAATGAGCAGTTCTTC
TRBV15,TRBJ1-2,NA,many,CATSRESNNYGYTF,TGTGCCACCAGCAGAGAGTCCAATAACTATGGCTACACCTTC
TRBV10-3,TRBJ2-3,NA,many,CAISPGGRDTQYF,TGTGCCATCAGTCCTGGGGGTCGAGATACGCAGTATTTT
TRBV5-1,TRBJ2-3,NA,many,CASSLAPTTDTQYF,TGCGCCAGCAGCTTGGCCCCTACCACAGATACGCAGTATTTT
TRBV10-3,TRBJ1-1,NA,many,CAISDWPGDTEAFF,TGTGCCATCAGTGATTGGCCGGGGGACACTGAAGCTTTCTTT
TRBV2,TRBJ2-7,TRBD1,many,CASRTGGTYEQYF,TGTGCCAGCAGGACAGGGGGCACCTACGAGCAGTACTTC
TRBV20-1,TRBJ2-3,NA,many,CSARDQHHRDTDTQYF,TGCAGTGCTAGAGATCAACACCACCGGGACACAGATACGCAGTATTTT
TRBV9,TRBJ1-2,TRBD1,many,CASSVDPGQNYGYTF,TGTGCCAGCAGCGTAGATCCGGGACAGAACTATGGCTACACCTTC
TRBV9,TRBJ2-3,NA,many,CASSAQTAEATQYF,TGTGCCAGCAGCGCGCAGACCGCGGAGGCTACGCAGTATTTT
TRBV20-1,TRBJ2-2,NA,few,CSGQTGRAAGELFF,TGCAGTGGTCAGACAGGGAGGGCGGCCGGGGAGCTGTTTTTT
TRBV6-6,TRBJ2-7,NA,many,CASGLGGEQYF,TGTGCCAGCGGACTTGGAGGCGAGCAGTACTTC
TRBV5-5,TRBJ2-1,NA,many,CASSLGTAFEQFF,TGTGCCAGCAGCTTGGGTACAGCCTTTGAGCAGTTCTTC
TRBV10-3,TRBJ2-7,NA,many,CAIRGDSGNYEQYF,TGTGCCATCAGGGGGGATTCCGGAAACTACGAGCAGTACTTC
TRBV20-1,TRBJ2-3,TRBD1,many,CSAAITVGQSTQYF,TGCAGTGCTGCCATCACCGTGGGACAGTCCACGCAGTATTTT
TRBV7-8,TRBJ1-5,NA,many,CASSPGSGENQPQHF,TGTGCCAGCAGCCCCGGTTCGGGGGAAAATCAGCCCCAGCATTTT
TRBV10-3,TRBJ2-3,TRBD1,many,CAIMGDRPSDTQYF,TGTGCCATCATGGGGGACAGACCTTCGGATACGCAGTATTTT
TRBV4-1,TRBJ2-2,NA,many,CASSQRGGGTGELFF,TGCGCCAGCAGCCAAAGAGGAGGGGGCACCGGGGAGCTGTTTTTT
TRBV12-3/TRBV12-4,TRBJ1-2,NA,many,CASSFGGGYGYTF,TGTGCCAGCAGTTTCGGGGGAGGCTATGGCTACACCTTC
TRBV5-1,TRBJ1-1,NA,many,CASSPRLSETEAFF,TGCGCCAGCAGCCCCCGTTTATCGGAGACTGAAGCTTTCTTT
TRBV7-9,TRBJ2-7,NA,many,CAGGGVGEQYF,TGTGCGGGAGGGGGGGTTGGCGAGCAGTACTTC
TRBV4-1,TRBJ1-3,NA,many,CASSLQAGNTIYF,TGCGCCAGCAGCCTCCAGGCCGGAAACACCATATATTTT
TRBV7-2,TRBJ2-2,TRBD1,many,CASSFDRDRGNTGELFF,TGTGCCAGCAGCTTCGACCGGGACAGGGGAAACACCGGGGAGCTGTTTTTT
TRBV13,TRBJ1-1,TRBD1,many,CASSFPPGQGNTEAFF,TGTGCCAGCAGCTTTCCCCCGGGACAGGGTAACACTGAAGCTTTCTTT
TRBV9,TRBJ2-1,NA,many,CASSADPYNEQFF,TGTGCCAGCAGCGCCGACCCCTACAATGAGCAGTTCTTC
TRBV10-3,TRBJ2-7,TRBD2,many,CAIQGEGGAGTHEQYF,TGTGCCATCCAAGGGGAGGGTGGGGCAGGGACCCACGAGCAGTACTTC
TRBV5-1,TRBJ2-3,TRBD1,many,CASSSGTATDTQYF,TGCGCCAGCAGCTCGGGGACAGCCACAGATACGCAGTATTTT
TRBV5-1,TRBJ2-3,NA,many,CASSYSPIGGASTDTQYF,TGCGCCAGCAGCTACTCTCCCATAGGCGGGGCCAGCACAGATACGCAGTATTTT
TRBV5-1,TRBJ2-7,TRBD2,many,CASSLAVGLAGVSYEQYF,TGCGCCAGCAGCTTGGCCGTCGGACTAGCGGGGGTCTCCTACGAGCAGTACTTC
TRBV7-2,TRBJ2-1,NA,many,CASSLGSSYNEQFF,TGTGCCAGCAGCTTAGGTAGCTCCTACAATGAGCAGTTCTTC
TRBV3-1,TRBJ2-1,NA,many,CASSPLGQTYNEQFF,TGTGCCAGCAGCCCCCTGGGACAAACCTACAATGAGCAGTTCTTC
TRBV5-1,TRBJ2-1,TRBD2,many,CASTFQLAASYNEQFF,TGCGCCAGCACATTCCAGCTAGCGGCCTCCTACAATGAGCAGTTCTTC